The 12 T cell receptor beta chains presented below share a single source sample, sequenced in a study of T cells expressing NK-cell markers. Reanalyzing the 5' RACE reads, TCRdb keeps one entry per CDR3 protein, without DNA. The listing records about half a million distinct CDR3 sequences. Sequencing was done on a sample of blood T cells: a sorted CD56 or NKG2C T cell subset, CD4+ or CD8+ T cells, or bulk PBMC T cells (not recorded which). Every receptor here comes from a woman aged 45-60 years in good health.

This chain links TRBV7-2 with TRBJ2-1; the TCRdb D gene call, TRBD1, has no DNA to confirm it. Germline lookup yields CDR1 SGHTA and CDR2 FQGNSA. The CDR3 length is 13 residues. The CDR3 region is CASSLVGGGEQFF.

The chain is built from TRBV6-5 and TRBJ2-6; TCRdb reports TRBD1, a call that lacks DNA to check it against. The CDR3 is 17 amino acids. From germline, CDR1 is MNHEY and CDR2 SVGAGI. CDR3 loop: CASRWTGPQTGANVLTF.

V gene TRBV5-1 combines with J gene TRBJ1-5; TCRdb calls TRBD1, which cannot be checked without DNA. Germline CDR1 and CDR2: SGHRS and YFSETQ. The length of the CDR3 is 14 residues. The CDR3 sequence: CASSLGGGEGPQHF.

The CDR3 loop reads CASSFVHPGGRVTDTQYF. The rearrangement uses TRBV5-1 and TRBJ2-3; the TRBD2 assignment by TCRdb is unverifiable without DNA. The CDR3 runs 18 residues. Germline V CDR1 and CDR2: SGHRS, YFSETQ.

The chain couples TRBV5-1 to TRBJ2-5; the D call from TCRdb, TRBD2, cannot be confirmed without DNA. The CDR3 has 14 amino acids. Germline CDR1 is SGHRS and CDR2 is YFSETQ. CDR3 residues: CASSLESGSKTQYF.

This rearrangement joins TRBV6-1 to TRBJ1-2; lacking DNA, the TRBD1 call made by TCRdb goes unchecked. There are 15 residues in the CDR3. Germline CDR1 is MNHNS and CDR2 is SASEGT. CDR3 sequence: CASSVEGGENYGYTF.

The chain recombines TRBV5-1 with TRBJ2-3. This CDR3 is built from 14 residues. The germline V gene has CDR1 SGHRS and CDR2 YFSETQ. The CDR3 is CASSLGQSGNTQYF.

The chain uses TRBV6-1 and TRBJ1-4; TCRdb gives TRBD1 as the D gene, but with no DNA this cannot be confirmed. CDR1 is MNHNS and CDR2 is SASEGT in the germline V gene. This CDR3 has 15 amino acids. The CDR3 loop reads CASIRDSATNEKLFF.

CDR3 protein: CASSLGQGIQGDTQYF. The chain links TRBV5-1 to TRBJ2-3; TCRdb lists TRBD1, though no DNA is available to test this call. The CDR3 totals 16 residues. Germline V gene lookup returns CDR1 SGHRS and CDR2 YFSETQ.

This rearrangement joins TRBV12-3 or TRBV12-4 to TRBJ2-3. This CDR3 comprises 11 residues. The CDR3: CASRATDTQYF.

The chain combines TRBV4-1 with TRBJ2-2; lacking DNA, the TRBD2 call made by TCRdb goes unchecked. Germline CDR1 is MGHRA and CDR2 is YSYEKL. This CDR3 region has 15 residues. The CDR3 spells CASSLRLAPTGELFF.

CDR3 protein: CASGLGGDEQFF. The chain uses TRBV28 and TRBJ2-1; absent DNA, TCRdb's TRBD1 call cannot be checked. The CDR3 consists of 12 residues. Germline values: CDR1 MDHEN, CDR2 SYDVKM. The whole variable domain, remainder taken from reference TRBV28 and TRBJ2-1, is DVKVTQSSRYLVKRTGEKVFLECVQDMDHENMFWYRQDPGLGLRLIYFSYDVKMKEKGDIPEGYSVSREKKERFSLILESASTNQTSMYLCASGLGGDEQFFGPGTRLTVL.